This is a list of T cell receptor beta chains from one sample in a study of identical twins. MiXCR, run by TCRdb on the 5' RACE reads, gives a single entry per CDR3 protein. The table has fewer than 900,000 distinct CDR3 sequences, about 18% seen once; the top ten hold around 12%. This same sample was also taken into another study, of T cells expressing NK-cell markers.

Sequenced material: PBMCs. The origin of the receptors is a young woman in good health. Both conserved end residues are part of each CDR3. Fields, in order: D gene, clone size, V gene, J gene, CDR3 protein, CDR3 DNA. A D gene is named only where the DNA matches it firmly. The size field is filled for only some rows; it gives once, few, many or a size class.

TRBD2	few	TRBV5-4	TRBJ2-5	CASSLVRLAGGKETQYF	TGTGCCAGCAGCTTGGTCCGGCTAGCGGGGGGGAAAGAGACCCAGTACTTC
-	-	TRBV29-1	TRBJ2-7	CSAGTSIHEQYF	TGCAGCGCCGGGACAAGTATCCACGAGCAGTACTTC
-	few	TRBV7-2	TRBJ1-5	CASSLWGYLSNQPQHF	TGTGCCAGCAGCTTATGGGGGTACCTGAGCAATCAGCCCCAGCATTTT
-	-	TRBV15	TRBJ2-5	CATTNLRGAIIPQYF	TGTGCCACCACCAACCTTCGTGGTGCCATCATTCCCCAGTACTTC
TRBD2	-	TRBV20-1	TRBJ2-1	CSARSLAGVSYNEQFF	TGCAGTGCTAGAAGTCTAGCGGGAGTCTCCTACAATGAGCAGTTCTTC
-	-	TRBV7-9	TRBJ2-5	CATTIASDQETQYF	TGTGCCACGACGATTGCTAGCGACCAAGAGACCCAGTACTTC
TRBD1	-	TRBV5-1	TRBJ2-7	CASSRTGFAYEQYF	TGCGCCAGCAGCAGGACAGGGTTCGCCTACGAGCAGTACTTC
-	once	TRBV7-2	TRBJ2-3	CASSLVSSGTDTQYF	TGTGCCAGCAGCTTAGTGTCTAGCGGCACAGATACGCAGTATTTT
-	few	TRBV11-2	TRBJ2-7	CASSQTAGTPIYEQYF	TGTGCCAGCAGTCAGACCGCCGGGACACCGATCTACGAGCAGTACTTC
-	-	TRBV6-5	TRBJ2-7	CASSYSSRAVPYEQYF	TGTGCCAGCAGTTACTCCTCTCGCGCGGTCCCCTACGAGCAGTACTTC
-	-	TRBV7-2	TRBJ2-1	CASSLARSNEQFF	TGTGCCAGCAGCTTAGCAAGGAGCAATGAGCAGTTCTTC
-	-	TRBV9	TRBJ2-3	CASKKPDSTDTQYF	TGTGCCAGCAAAAAACCGGATTCCACAGATACGCAGTATTTT